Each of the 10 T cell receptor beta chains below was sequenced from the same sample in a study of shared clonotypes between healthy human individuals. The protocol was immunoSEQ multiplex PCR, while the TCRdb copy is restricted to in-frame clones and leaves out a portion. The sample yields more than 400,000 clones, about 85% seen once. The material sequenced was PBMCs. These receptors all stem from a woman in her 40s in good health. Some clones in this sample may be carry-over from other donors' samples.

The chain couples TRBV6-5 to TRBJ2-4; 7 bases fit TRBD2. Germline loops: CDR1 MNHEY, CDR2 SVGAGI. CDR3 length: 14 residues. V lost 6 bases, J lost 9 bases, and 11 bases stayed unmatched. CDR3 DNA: TGTGCCAGCAGCTCTCGGGGGACTAAAGGCATTCAGTACTTC. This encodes CASSSRGTKGIQYF.

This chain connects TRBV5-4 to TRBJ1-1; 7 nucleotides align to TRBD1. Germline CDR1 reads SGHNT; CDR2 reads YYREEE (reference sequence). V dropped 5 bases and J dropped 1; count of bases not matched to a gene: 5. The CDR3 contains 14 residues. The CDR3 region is CASRTGKGNTEAFF. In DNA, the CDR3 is TGTGCCAGCAGGACAGGGAAAGGGAACACTGAAGCTTTCTTT.

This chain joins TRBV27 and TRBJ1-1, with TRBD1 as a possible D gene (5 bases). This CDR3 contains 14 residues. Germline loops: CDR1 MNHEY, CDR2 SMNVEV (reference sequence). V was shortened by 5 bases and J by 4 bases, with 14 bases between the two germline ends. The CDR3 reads CASSPGGFGTEAFF. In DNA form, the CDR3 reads TGTGCCAGCAGTCCCGGGGGTTTCGGCACTGAAGCTTTCTTT.

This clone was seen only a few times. CDR3 DNA sequence: TGTGCCAGTAGTTCCCGGGACAGATATGGCTACACCTTC. Its protein is CASSSRDRYGYTF. The chain carries TRBV19 and TRBJ1-2; 7 bases are shared with TRBD1. CDR3 size: 13 residues. J lost 5 bases, V lost 5 bases, and 5 bases had no gene match. Germline loops: CDR1 LNHDA, CDR2 SQIVND (reference sequence). Complete variable domain (other parts from reference TRBV19 and TRBJ1-2): DGGITQSPKYLFRKEGQNVTLSCEQNLNHDAMYWYRQDPGQGLRLIYYSQIVNDFQKGDIAEGYSVSREKKESFPLTVTSAQKNPTAFYLCASSSRDRYGYTFGSGTRLTVV.

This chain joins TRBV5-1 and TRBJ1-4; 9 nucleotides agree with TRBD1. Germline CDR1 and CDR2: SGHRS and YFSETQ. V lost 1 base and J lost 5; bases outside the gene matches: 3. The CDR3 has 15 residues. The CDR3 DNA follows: TGCGCCAGCAGCTTGCAAGGACAGGGGAATGAAAAACTGTTTTTT. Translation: CASSLQGQGNEKLFF.

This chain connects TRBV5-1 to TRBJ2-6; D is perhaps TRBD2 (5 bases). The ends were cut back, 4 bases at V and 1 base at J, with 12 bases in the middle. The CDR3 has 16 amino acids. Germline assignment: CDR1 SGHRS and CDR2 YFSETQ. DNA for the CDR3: TGCGCCAGCAGCATATCAGGCGGGTCTGGGGCCAACGTCCTGACTTTC. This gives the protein CASSISGGSGANVLTF. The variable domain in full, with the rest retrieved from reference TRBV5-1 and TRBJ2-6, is KAGVTQTPRYLIKTRGQQVTLSCSPISGHRSVSWYQQTPGQGLQFLFEYFSETQRNKGNFPGRFSGRQFSNSRSEMNVSTLELGDSALYLCASSISGGSGANVLTFGAGSRLTVL.

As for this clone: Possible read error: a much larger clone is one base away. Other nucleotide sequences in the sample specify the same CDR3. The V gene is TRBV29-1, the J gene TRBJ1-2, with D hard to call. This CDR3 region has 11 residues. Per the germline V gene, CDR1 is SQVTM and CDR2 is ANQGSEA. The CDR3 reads CSESSDYGYTF. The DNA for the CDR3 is TGTAGCGAGTCCTCAGACTATGGCTACACCTTC.

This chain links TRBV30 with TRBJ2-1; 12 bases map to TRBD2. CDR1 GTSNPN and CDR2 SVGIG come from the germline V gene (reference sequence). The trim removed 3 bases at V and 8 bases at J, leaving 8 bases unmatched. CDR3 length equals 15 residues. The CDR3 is CAWSGLAGRGYEQFF. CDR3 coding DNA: TGTGCCTGGAGCGGACTAGCGGGACGAGGCTATGAGCAGTTCTTC.

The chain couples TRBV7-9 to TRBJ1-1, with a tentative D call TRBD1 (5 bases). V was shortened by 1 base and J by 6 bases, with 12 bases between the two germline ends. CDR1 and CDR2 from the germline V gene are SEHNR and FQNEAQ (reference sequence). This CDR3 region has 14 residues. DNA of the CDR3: TGTGCCAGCAGCTTAGAAGGGACCTCGCCTGAAGCTTTCTTT. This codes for CASSLEGTSPEAFF.

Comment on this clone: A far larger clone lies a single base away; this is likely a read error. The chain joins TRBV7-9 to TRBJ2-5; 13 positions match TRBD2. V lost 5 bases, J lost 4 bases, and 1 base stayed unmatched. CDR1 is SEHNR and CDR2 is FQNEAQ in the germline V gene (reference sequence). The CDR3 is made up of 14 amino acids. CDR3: CASSRLAGGETQYF. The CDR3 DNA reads TGTGCCAGCAGCAGACTAGCGGGAGGAGAGACCCAGTACTTC.